This TCR beta chain emerged from a study of T cell repertoires in cytomegalovirus infection. Study context: Evidence of both CMV infection and a matching HLA type came from public TCR beta signatures.

The study, taken as a whole, reports: Identification of carriers of CMV plus the relevant HLA was achieved through cumulative public TCR beta family frequency.

There are 16 residues in the CDR3. Germline CDR1 is GTSNPN and CDR2 is SVGIG (reference sequence). The V gene lost 2 bases and the J gene lost 4 bases, with 15 bases spanning the gap. TCRdb redid the calling of the reads with MiXCR, one entry per CDR3 protein. In the table there are 150,000 to 200,000 distinct CDR3 sequences, 8.5% to 10% of which are singletons. In regard to this clonotype: Its antigen remains unknown.

This TCR came from a human donor in good health (CMV status not recorded). Some clones in this sample may be carry-over from other donors' samples. V usage is TRBV30 and J usage is TRBJ1-6; weak D call: TRBD1 (6 bases). Sequenced sample: PBMCs. The chain's CDR3 is CAWSYQQGNYNSPLHF. CDR3 nucleotide sequence: TGTGCCTGGAGTTATCAACAGGGAAATTATAATTCACCCCTCCACTTT.